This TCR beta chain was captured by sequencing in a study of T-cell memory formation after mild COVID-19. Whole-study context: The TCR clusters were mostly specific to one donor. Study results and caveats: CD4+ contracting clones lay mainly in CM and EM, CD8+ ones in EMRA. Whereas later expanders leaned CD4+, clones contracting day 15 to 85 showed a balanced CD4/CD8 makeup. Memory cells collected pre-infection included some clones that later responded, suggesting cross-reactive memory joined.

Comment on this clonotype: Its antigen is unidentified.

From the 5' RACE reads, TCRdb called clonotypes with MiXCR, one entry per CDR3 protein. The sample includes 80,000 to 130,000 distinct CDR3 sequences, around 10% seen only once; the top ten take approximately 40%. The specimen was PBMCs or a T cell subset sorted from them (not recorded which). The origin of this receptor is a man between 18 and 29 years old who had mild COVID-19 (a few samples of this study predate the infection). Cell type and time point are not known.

Here the CDR3 DNA reads TGTGCCAGCAGTTACAGAACAGGGGGGATATACGAGCAGTACTTC. Translating gives CASSYRTGGIYEQYF. The chain recombines TRBV6-5 with TRBJ2-7; TRBD1 agrees at 8 bases. The V gene end was trimmed by 2 bases and the J gene end by 4 bases; junction bases not matched to a gene: 7. The CDR3 has 15 amino acids. Germline-derived CDR1 and CDR2 are MNHEY and SVGAGI.